The T cell receptor (beta chain) under discussion was sequenced for a study of Ad26.COV2.S vaccination and SARS-CoV-2 variants. Findings of the study overall: Non-spike TCR breadth did not differ much between vaccine and placebo recipients. Total T cell responses, in the TCR breadth and depth analyses, may have been underestimated. Substantial post-vaccination breadth of spike-specific CD8+ and CD4+ T cell responses was reported. Those who received the vaccine showed greater spike-specific TCR breadth than those given placebo.

As to this clone: The antigen is undetermined.

Germline CDR1 and CDR2: SNHLY and FYNNEI. CDR3 length: 17 residues. Trimming shortened V by 0 bases and J by 7 bases, and 16 bases separated the two germline ends. The method was immunoSEQ multiplex PCR; TCRdb's version includes in-frame clones alone and lacks a portion of them. This table holds about 350,000 clones, just over 90% found once. Sequencing used peripheral blood, obtained after recovery from COVID-19. This receptor was taken from a human donor who had recovered from COVID-19. The J gene is TRBJ1-6, the V gene TRBV2; no definite D call. CDR3 coding DNA: TGTGCCAGCAGTGAAGCCCTTTCTCGCCAGCCCAATTCACCCCTCCACTTT. This gives the protein CASSEALSRQPNSPLHF.